Below, one TCR beta chain is given with its context. What antigen it recognizes has not been identified. Per-nucleotide qualities are absent, and no much larger clonotype sits a single base away. TCRbeta CDR3 regions were amplified from genomic DNA using the immunoSEQ Assay, a bias-controlled multiplex PCR. The source study handled its data this way. The number of nucleated cells in each sample was estimated by amplification of reference gene primers within the assay. To quantify the absolute abundance of each unique TCRbeta CDR3 rearrangement, sequence reads were collapsed and filtered. For each sample, productive Simpson clonality was calculated as the square root of Simpson's diversity index across productive rearrangements. TCRdb took this table from immuneACCESS and kept in-frame rearrangements with V and J called. Such tables lack part of the clones; where checked against another copy, unresolved V genes explain under half of the gap, and the rest is unexplained. The V and J calls and the clone size are those of that table, but D and trimming were determined from the DNA. Counted in this sample were under 150,000 clones; 70% to 85% of them appeared once. The ten most abundant clones make up roughly 7.1% of the sample.

Whole blood was collected in K2EDTA tubes by collaborating institutions according to the institutions' own protocols. For TCRbeta analysis, collaborator samples were shipped as frozen whole blood, as isolated PBMCs, or as DNA extracted from either sample type. Taken from the germline V gene, the CDR1 and CDR2 loops are SQVTM and ANQGSEA. From cysteine to phenylalanine, the CDR3 is 14 amino acids long. The CDR3 DNA has 42 bases and is translated from base 1. V has 6 bases trimmed and J has 3 bases trimmed; junction bases matching no gene number 7. The data stem from a study of blood T cell repertoires in COVID-19 (dated by TCRdb to the early 2020s). In the study overall: Collaborator samples came from the United States, Italy and Spain and covered acute and convalescent phases of COVID-19. Samples were obtained from the ongoing ImmuneRACE study (first 160 participants) and from 1,200 or so subjects provided by 6 global collaborators. The dataset comprised deeply sampled blood TCRbeta repertoires from subjects exposed to, actively infected with, or recovered from COVID-19. The repertoires were released in a freely available public database meant as a resource for research on the immune response to SARS-CoV-2. The prospective study material was composed of cDNA or gDNA derived from T cells, B-cell-depleted T cells, or PBMCs. Where available, HLA class I and class II types were taken from metadata supplied by the sample provider and were not determined by assay-based typing. A de-identified subject ID, COVID-19 status, age in years and sex were almost always included in the sample metadata.

Points the paper makes about the study in general: Clinical and demographic metadata were provided uncurated, with the amount varying by source and participant.

This clonotype was obtained from a man in his 70s with active or convalescent COVID-19. Sample: peripheral blood. The rearrangement joined TRBV29-1 to TRBJ1-1, with 10 junctional bases fitting TRBD1. At the DNA level, the sequence is TGCAGCGTATCAAGAGGACAGGGGGACACTGAAGCTTTCTTT. Translated, it gives CSVSRGQGDTEAFF.